This T cell receptor beta chain originates from a study of CD8 T cells in Susac syndrome. This CDR3 is 11 amino acids long. V lost 8 bases and J 5 bases, leaving 6 bases between the germline ends. Germline V gives CDR1 MDHEN, CDR2 SYDVKM. The RNA input was about 0.5 to 1 ug, and it was reverse transcribed with random hexamers. TCRdb reanalysed the immunoSEQ multiplex PCR reads using MiXCR and keeps one entry per CDR3 protein. The table shows about 300,000 distinct CDR3 sequences, with 75% to 90% occurring only once. The chain combines TRBV28 with TRBJ2-2; D gene unclear. This TCR derives from a human donor with multiple sclerosis. The sample taken for sequencing was CD8+ T cells from PBMCs. CDR3 nucleotide sequence: TGTGCCAGCGGGTTTACCGGGGAGCTGTTTTTT. This gives the protein CASGFTGELFF.